This is a list of T cell receptor beta chains from one sample in a study of identifying expanded T cells in peripheral blood. The data were produced by immunoSEQ multiplex PCR, yet TCRdb's version contains in-frame clones alone and is incomplete. This table holds roughly 100,000 clones, 87% found once. The sequenced sample consisted of blood. The receptors stem from a person aged 18 to 70 in good health. Each CDR3 is given without its conserved first and last residue. Each record gives: J gene, V gene, CDR3 protein.

j_gene: TRBJ1-2
v_gene: TRBV15
CDR3aa: ATSREGTSGYT

j_gene: TRBJ2-7
v_gene: TRBV28
CDR3aa: ASSLAGAAYEQY

j_gene: TRBJ1-2
v_gene: TRBV7-8
CDR3aa: ASSPHWGALNYGYT

j_gene: TRBJ2-6
v_gene: TRBV10-3
CDR3aa: AITPRETNVLT

j_gene: TRBJ2-7
v_gene: TRBV7-2
CDR3aa: ASTPTGSYEQY

j_gene: TRBJ2-1
v_gene: TRBV5-4
CDR3aa: ASSFVTVDNEQF

j_gene: TRBJ2-7
v_gene: TRBV7-2
CDR3aa: ASSFFYEQY

j_gene: TRBJ2-7
v_gene: TRBV7-6
CDR3aa: ASSLSTGADEQY

j_gene: TRBJ1-2
v_gene: TRBV4-1
CDR3aa: ASSQDGAGGDEGGYT

j_gene: TRBJ2-1
v_gene: TRBV4-3
CDR3aa: ASSQVTGTGHNEQF

j_gene: TRBJ2-5
v_gene: TRBV7-8
CDR3aa: ASSPLPSSRGGETQY

j_gene: TRBJ2-7
v_gene: TRBV4-1
CDR3aa: ASSSVPPSGGSYEQY

j_gene: TRBJ1-5
v_gene: TRBV7-9
CDR3aa: ASSLGDSNQPQH

j_gene: TRBJ2-7
v_gene: TRBV11-2
CDR3aa: ASSLVFGTGLVSYEQY

j_gene: TRBJ2-3
v_gene: TRBV9
CDR3aa: ASSSRGGTPSTDTQY

j_gene: TRBJ2-5
v_gene: TRBV2
CDR3aa: ASSEEETQY

j_gene: TRBJ2-7
v_gene: TRBV7-6
CDR3aa: ASSSPGYSYEQY

j_gene: TRBJ2-2
v_gene: TRBV5-6
CDR3aa: ASSPLDRDTGELF

j_gene: TRBJ2-5
v_gene: TRBV7-2
CDR3aa: ASSLVLSGGNQETQY

j_gene: TRBJ2-3
v_gene: TRBV5-1
CDR3aa: ASSWGAGGPTDTQY

j_gene: TRBJ1-3
v_gene: TRBV7-2
CDR3aa: ASSSGLENTIY

j_gene: TRBJ2-7
v_gene: TRBV28
CDR3aa: ASSYLRRSYEQY

j_gene: TRBJ2-2
v_gene: TRBV6-6
CDR3aa: ASSYSPSTDTGELF

j_gene: TRBJ1-2
v_gene: TRBV30
CDR3aa: AWSVWGAAGYT

j_gene: TRBJ2-1
v_gene: TRBV20-1
CDR3aa: SARYEGEQF

j_gene: TRBJ2-7
v_gene: TRBV18
CDR3aa: ASSPGTGVREQY

j_gene: TRBJ2-3
v_gene: TRBV6-6
CDR3aa: ASTQADTQY

j_gene: TRBJ2-3
v_gene: TRBV7-9
CDR3aa: ASSLQNRRTDTQY

j_gene: TRBJ2-5
v_gene: TRBV7-9
CDR3aa: ASSSRGSGIETQY

j_gene: TRBJ2-1
v_gene: TRBV5-4
CDR3aa: ASSTRTGQSYNEQF

j_gene: TRBJ1-5
v_gene: TRBV28
CDR3aa: ASSPPLGQSNQPQH

j_gene: TRBJ1-1
v_gene: TRBV27
CDR3aa: ASSLYRGTEAF

j_gene: TRBJ2-2
v_gene: TRBV6-5
CDR3aa: ASSSYRTGNNGELF

j_gene: TRBJ1-2
v_gene: TRBV29-1
CDR3aa: SVAAGTNYGYT

j_gene: TRBJ2-7
v_gene: TRBV10-3
CDR3aa: AISEGVSLNYEQY

j_gene: TRBJ1-2
v_gene: TRBV4-3
CDR3aa: ASSHAKRATGGVFYGYT

j_gene: TRBJ2-1
v_gene: TRBV7-9
CDR3aa: ASSPSGGGAENEQF

j_gene: TRBJ2-7
v_gene: TRBV27
CDR3aa: ASSLSTGVGYEQY

j_gene: .
v_gene: TRBV5-4
CDR3aa: ASSVSHEQY

j_gene: TRBJ1-5
v_gene: TRBV7-4
CDR3aa: ASTPQGEDSNQPQH

j_gene: TRBJ2-2
v_gene: TRBV29-1
CDR3aa: SVPGLAGATGELF

j_gene: TRBJ1-1
v_gene: TRBV29-1
CDR3aa: SARTVNTEAF

j_gene: TRBJ1-1
v_gene: TRBV5-1
CDR3aa: ASSLVQLGTEAF

j_gene: TRBJ1-5
v_gene: TRBV5-5
CDR3aa: ASSFGQSNQPQH

j_gene: TRBJ1-1
v_gene: TRBV5-1
CDR3aa: ASSPTDNTEAF

j_gene: TRBJ1-4
v_gene: TRBV7-2
CDR3aa: ASSSHRTGNEKLF

j_gene: TRBJ1-5
v_gene: TRBV28
CDR3aa: ASSFLPPRDSEHRPQH

j_gene: TRBJ2-6
v_gene: TRBV30
CDR3aa: AWFPHRVSGANVLT

j_gene: TRBJ2-1
v_gene: TRBV2
CDR3aa: ASKRTGGEGEQF

j_gene: TRBJ2-2
v_gene: TRBV7-2
CDR3aa: ASSSGAGELF

j_gene: TRBJ2-7
v_gene: TRBV29-1
CDR3aa: SVEDRSRSQGGQY

j_gene: TRBJ1-5
v_gene: TRBV28
CDR3aa: ASLRQGLSNQPQH

j_gene: TRBJ2-5
v_gene: TRBV7-8
CDR3aa: ASSLGTSAQETQY